These 28 T cell receptor beta chains originate from one sample sequenced in a study of T cell responses to AZD1222 COVID-19 vaccine. Method: immunoSEQ multiplex PCR; TCRdb's copy keeps in-frame clones and lacks some. The repertoire holds approximately 79,000 clones, with roughly 85% as singletons. Sequenced material: peripheral blood, taken 28 days after the second AZD1222 dose. The receptors here all came from an adult who received the AZD1222 COVID-19 vaccine.

Note on this clone: One junction end disagrees with the germline gene, perhaps due to a read error. This rearrangement joins TRBV27 to TRBJ1-2; TRBD1 is a possible D gene (5 bases). The CDR3 consists of 14 residues. Germline V gene data show CDR1 as MNHEY and CDR2 as SMNVEV (reference sequence). CDR3 amino acids: CASSSGMAGGVWSF. The CDR3 nucleotides read TGTGCCAGCAGTTCCGGGATGGCTGGGGGGGTCTGGTCCTTC.

CDR3 nucleotide sequence: TGTGCCAGTAGTATCGGCAGGGATCAGCCCCAGCATTTT. This gives the protein CASSIGRDQPQHF. The genes are TRBV19 and TRBJ1-5; D may be TRBD1 (5 bases). Germline CDR1 and CDR2: LNHDA and SQIVND (reference sequence). Trimming cost V 3 bases and J 5 bases, with 8 bases left between them. The CDR3 has 13 amino acids.

With respect to this clone: The same CDR3 can be traced to other DNA sequences in this sample. In DNA, the CDR3 is TGTGCCAGCAGTTTTGGGGGATCTGGAAACACCATATATTTT. It codes for CASSFGGSGNTIYF. The chain employs TRBV28 and TRBJ1-3; weak D call: TRBD1 (5 bases). Trimming pared 3 bases from V and 1 base from J, leaving 7 bases between. The CDR3 runs to 14 residues. Germline CDR1 MDHEN, CDR2 SYDVKM. Drawing the rest from reference TRBV28 and TRBJ1-3, the complete variable domain is DVKVTQSSRYLVKRTGEKVFLECVQDMDHENMFWYRQDPGLGLRLIYFSYDVKMKEKGDIPEGYSVSREKKERFSLILESASTNQTSMYLCASSFGGSGNTIYFGEGSWLTVV.

For the CDR3, the DNA is TGTGCCAGCAGCTTAGCCCAGGGGGCGCGCACAGATACGCAGTATTTT. This codes for CASSLAQGARTDTQYF. V usage is TRBV7-9 and J usage is TRBJ2-3; TRBD1 matches at 8 bases. The CDR3 contains 16 residues. Germline V gives CDR1 SEHNR, CDR2 FQNEAQ (reference sequence). Trimming took 0 bases from V and 1 from J; bases not matched to a gene: 3.

The chain couples TRBV19 to TRBJ2-4; tentatively, D is TRBD1 (6 bases). This CDR3 comprises 14 residues. Germline lookup yields CDR1 LNHDA and CDR2 SQIVND (reference sequence). The V end lost 5 bases, the J end lost 5 bases, and 13 bases lay between the germline ends. In DNA form, the CDR3 reads TGTGCCAGTAGTGCAGGGGCGATAGAAAACATTCAGTACTTC. It specifies CASSAGAIENIQYF. Looking up the rest from reference TRBV19 and TRBJ2-4 gives the full variable domain: DGGITQSPKYLFRKEGQNVTLSCEQNLNHDAMYWYRQDPGQGLRLIYYSQIVNDFQKGDIAEGYSVSREKKESFPLTVTSAQKNPTAFYLCASSAGAIENIQYFGAGTRLSVL.

This clone has only one observation. The J gene is TRBJ2-3, the V gene TRBV14; D unresolved. CDR1 is SGHDN and CDR2 is FVKESK in the germline V gene. This CDR3 comprises 16 residues. V lost 1 base and J 10 bases, leaving 21 bases between the germline ends. CDR3 nucleotides: TGTGCCAGCAGCCAAGTACCCCGTGCTAGGACGCCATCGCAGTATTTT. Translating gives CASSQVPRARTPSQYF.

V usage is TRBV7-9 and J usage is TRBJ2-1; 11 nucleotides line up with TRBD2. V shed 5 bases, J shed 4 bases, and the junction held 7 bases outside the gene matches. This CDR3 is built from 16 residues. Per germline, CDR1 SEHNR and CDR2 FQNEAQ (reference sequence). The CDR3 protein is CASSLGTSGKYNEQFF. The CDR3 DNA sequence: TGTGCCAGCAGCCTGGGGACTAGCGGAAAATACAATGAGCAGTTCTTC.

This chain connects TRBV30 to TRBJ2-3, with D unresolved. The CDR3 is made up of 13 amino acids. V was clipped by 5 bases and J by 1 base, with 10 bases between them. The germline gives CDR1 GTSNPN, CDR2 SVGIG (reference sequence). CDR3 protein: CAWLKRGTDTQYF. The CDR3 nucleotides are TGTGCCTGGTTGAAAAGAGGCACAGATACGCAGTATTTT.

The chain links TRBV7-8 to TRBJ1-1; 7 bases match TRBD1. V shed 5 bases, J shed 2 bases, and the junction held 8 bases outside the gene matches. Per the germline V gene, CDR1 is SGHVS and CDR2 is FQNEAQ. The CDR3 is 15 residues long. Here the CDR3 DNA reads TGTGCCAGCAGCGGGCGGGGACAGACCAACACTGAAGCTTTCTTT. Protein sequence: CASSGRGQTNTEAFF. Based on the CDR3 plus reference TRBV7-8 and TRBJ1-1, the full variable domain is GAGVSQSPRYKVAKRGQDVALRCDPISGHVSLFWYQQALGQGPEFLTYFQNEAQLDKSGLPSDRFFAERPEGSVSTLKIQRTQQEDSAVYLCASSGRGQTNTEAFFGQGTRLTVV.

The genes are TRBV28 and TRBJ2-3; 11 nucleotides agree with TRBD2. Germline CDR1 is MDHEN and CDR2 is SYDVKM. V gave up 5 bases and J gave up 5 bases; unmatched junction bases: 12. The CDR3 contains 17 residues. In DNA form, the CDR3 reads TGTGCCAGCAGTCCTCGGGACTTAGCGGGAGGGCGAGATACGCAGTATTTT. As protein: CASSPRDLAGGRDTQYF.

The chain joins TRBV19 to TRBJ2-2, with a possible D match to TRBD2 (5 bases). The V gene lost 8 bases and the J gene lost 0 bases, with 13 bases spanning the gap. This CDR3 has 15 residues. Germline V gives CDR1 LNHDA, CDR2 SQIVND (reference sequence). For the CDR3, the DNA is TGTGCCAGTCTTTCCGGGATGGCGAACACCGGGGAGCTGTTTTTT. This gives the protein CASLSGMANTGELFF. The complete variable domain, with remaining parts taken from reference TRBV19 and TRBJ2-2, reads DGGITQSPKYLFRKEGQNVTLSCEQNLNHDAMYWYRQDPGQGLRLIYYSQIVNDFQKGDIAEGYSVSREKKESFPLTVTSAQKNPTAFYLCASLSGMANTGELFFGEGSRLTVL.

This clone came up once. This chain uses TRBV18 with TRBJ2-3; D might be TRBD2 (6 bases). Germline lookup yields CDR1 KGHSH and CDR2 LQKENI. The CDR3 spans 17 residues. Deletions cut 5 bases from V and 3 bases from J, with 21 bases between. CDR3 nucleotide sequence: TGTGCCAGCTCATTCAGATCCGCGGGGCGAGGTACAGATACGCAGTATTTT. Translation: CASSFRSAGRGTDTQYF.

J is TRBJ1-4 and V is TRBV28; possibly TRBD1 for D (6 bases). The CDR3 spans 14 residues. Germline CDR1 is MDHEN and CDR2 is SYDVKM. V was shortened by 6 bases and J by 5 bases, with 13 bases between the two germline ends. CDR3 residues: CASSRQASNEKLFF. DNA of the CDR3: TGTGCCAGCAGCCGACAGGCGTCAAATGAAAAACTGTTTTTT.

This chain links TRBV29-1 with TRBJ2-2, with TRBD2 identical over 13 bases. The CDR3 sequence is 15 residues long. The V segment lost 2 bases and the J segment 6 bases; nucleotides outside the gene matches: 3. Germline assignment: CDR1 SQVTM and CDR2 ANQGSEA. CDR3 DNA: TGCAGCGTTGAACGCACTAGCGGGAGGGCCGGGGAGCTGTTTTTT. Amino acids: CSVERTSGRAGELFF.

The chain has TRBV27 and TRBJ1-5, with D possibly matching TRBD1 (6 bases). This CDR3 is 15 amino acids long. With 6 bases removed from V and 4 bases from J, the gap between germline ends came to 16 bases. Germline loops: CDR1 MNHEY, CDR2 SMNVEV (reference sequence). The CDR3 sequence is CASRRGGARNQPQHF. Here the CDR3 DNA reads TGTGCCAGCAGACGAGGGGGGGCGCGTAATCAGCCCCAGCATTTT.

This clone was observed a handful of times. This rearrangement joins TRBV5-4 to TRBJ1-1, with a possible D match to TRBD1 (6 bases). This CDR3 contains 17 residues. Trimming pared 4 bases from V and 4 bases from J, leaving 23 bases between. In germline, CDR1 is SGHNT, CDR2 YYREEE (reference sequence). DNA of the CDR3: TGTGCCAGCAGCCCCCCGGTGGGGGGCATTTCGGGCACTGAAGCTTTCTTT. This gives the protein CASSPPVGGISGTEAFF.

The rearrangement uses TRBV25-1 and TRBJ1-2, with TRBD1 matching over 8 bases. The CDR3 covers 16 residues. V trimming: 1 base; J trimming: 6 bases; junction bases outside the gene matches: 10. Germline CDR1 MGHDK, CDR2 SYGVNS. For the CDR3, the DNA is TGTGCCAGCAGTGAATTGGGATGGACAGGGAGCCATGGCTACACCTTC. Its protein is CASSELGWTGSHGYTF.

The CDR3 loop is CASSKQESSNQPQHF. The CDR3 DNA sequence: TGTGCCAGTAGCAAACAGGAATCCAGCAATCAGCCCCAGCATTTT. The chain is built from TRBV19 and TRBJ1-5, with D possibly matching TRBD1 (5 bases). CDR1 LNHDA and CDR2 SQIVND come from the germline V gene (reference sequence). Trimming shortened V by 6 bases and J by 1 base, and 13 bases separated the two germline ends. CDR3 length equals 15 residues.

This chain joins TRBV2 and TRBJ2-7, with 9 bases lining up with TRBD1. The CDR3 consists of 15 residues. Germline-derived CDR1 and CDR2 are SNHLY and FYNNEI. The trim removed 1 base at V and 1 base at J, leaving 2 bases unmatched. The CDR3 sequence: CASSEGQGDSYEQYF. DNA of the CDR3: TGTGCCAGCAGTGAAGGACAGGGGGATTCCTACGAGCAGTACTTC.

The V and J genes are TRBV28 and TRBJ1-1; tentatively, D is TRBD1 (6 bases). CDR3 size: 17 residues. V dropped 3 bases and J dropped 5 bases, with 22 bases sitting between them. Germline CDR1 MDHEN, CDR2 SYDVKM. The CDR3 protein is CASSFWGVGRGRTEAFF. In DNA form, the CDR3 reads TGTGCCAGCAGTTTTTGGGGGGTTGGCAGGGGAAGGACTGAAGCTTTCTTT.

This clone has a single count. The chain has TRBV28 and TRBJ1-2, with D unclear. V was trimmed by 6 bases and J by 8 bases, leaving 16 bases between them. The CDR3 is 13 residues long. CDR1 is MDHEN, CDR2 SYDVKM, per germline. The CDR3 region has the DNA TGTGCCAGCAGACCCCCCTTCGGTGGGGGCTACACCTTC. Its translation: CASRPPFGGGYTF.

This rearrangement joins TRBV6-2 or TRBV6-3 to TRBJ1-5; a weak D match, TRBD1 (6 bases). Per the germline V gene, CDR1 is MNHEY and CDR2 is SVGEGT. This CDR3 has 15 amino acids. V shed 4 bases and J shed 4 bases, with 14 bases lying between them. The CDR3 DNA follows: TGTGCCAGCAGTTCATTACAGGGTAGGAATCAGCCCCAGCATTTT. Its protein is CASSSLQGRNQPQHF.

V and J are TRBV6-2 or TRBV6-3 and TRBJ1-1; D not certain. The CDR3 is made up of 16 amino acids. The germline gives CDR1 MNHEY, CDR2 SVGEGT. Deletions cut 4 bases from V and 1 base from J, with 16 bases between. The CDR3 reads CASSWRAVRRNTEAFF. The CDR3 bases are TGTGCCAGCAGTTGGAGGGCGGTGCGTAGGAACACTGAAGCTTTCTTT.

The sample holds one count of this clone. The chain couples TRBV28 to TRBJ2-2, with 8 bases lining up with TRBD1. Germline V gene lookup returns CDR1 MDHEN and CDR2 SYDVKM. Trimming at V came to 8 bases and at J to 5 bases, leaving 7 bases not matched to a gene. CDR3 size: 14 residues. The CDR3 here is CASHTGGRTGELFF. In DNA, the CDR3 is TGTGCCAGCCATACAGGGGGTAGGACCGGGGAGCTGTTTTTT.

J is TRBJ2-2 and V is TRBV18, with 16 bases identical to TRBD2. Germline V gene lookup returns CDR1 KGHSH and CDR2 LQKENI. The CDR3 runs 17 residues. V shed 3 bases and J 5 bases; nucleotides not matched to a gene: 3. This CDR3 reads CASSPGLAGGPTGELFF. DNA for the CDR3: TGTGCCAGCTCACCGGGACTAGCGGGAGGGCCAACCGGGGAGCTGTTTTTT.

The chain employs TRBV3-1 (or the pseudogene TRBV3-2) and TRBJ1-2; D possibly corresponds to TRBD1 (6 bases). The germline V gene encodes CDR1 LGHDT and CDR2 YNNKEL (reference sequence). V gave up 1 base and J gave up 5 bases, with 29 bases separating them. The CDR3 consists of 20 residues. CDR3 sequence: CASSQVTGGISILVEYGYTF. CDR3 nucleotides: TGTGCCAGCAGCCAAGTTACCGGGGGCATTTCGATTTTGGTAGAATATGGCTACACCTTC.

The genes are TRBV11-2 and TRBJ1-5; D is undetermined. V was shortened by 4 bases and J by 9 bases, with 16 bases between the two germline ends. Germline V gene data show CDR1 as SGHAT and CDR2 as FQNNGV. The CDR3 runs to 14 residues. The CDR3 bases are TGTGCCAGCAGCTCCGGACCGGAGAGGTGGCCCCAGCATTTT. It specifies CASSSGPERWPQHF. Full variable domain (outside the CDR3, taken from reference TRBV11-2 and TRBJ1-5): EAGVAQSPRYKIIEKRQSVAFWCNPISGHATLYWYQQILGQGPKLLIQFQNNGVVDDSQLPKDRFSAERLKGVDSTLKIQPAKLEDSAVYLCASSSGPERWPQHFGDGTRLSIL.

The V call is TRBV27, the J call TRBJ2-7; a possible D gene is TRBD2 (6 bases). The germline V gene encodes CDR1 MNHEY and CDR2 SMNVEV (reference sequence). The V end was cut by 9 bases, the J end by 2 bases, with 17 bases between. There are 14 residues in the CDR3. CDR3 sequence: CASKRRDGAYEQYF. In DNA form, the CDR3 reads TGTGCCAGTAAGAGGAGGGACGGAGCCTACGAGCAGTACTTC.